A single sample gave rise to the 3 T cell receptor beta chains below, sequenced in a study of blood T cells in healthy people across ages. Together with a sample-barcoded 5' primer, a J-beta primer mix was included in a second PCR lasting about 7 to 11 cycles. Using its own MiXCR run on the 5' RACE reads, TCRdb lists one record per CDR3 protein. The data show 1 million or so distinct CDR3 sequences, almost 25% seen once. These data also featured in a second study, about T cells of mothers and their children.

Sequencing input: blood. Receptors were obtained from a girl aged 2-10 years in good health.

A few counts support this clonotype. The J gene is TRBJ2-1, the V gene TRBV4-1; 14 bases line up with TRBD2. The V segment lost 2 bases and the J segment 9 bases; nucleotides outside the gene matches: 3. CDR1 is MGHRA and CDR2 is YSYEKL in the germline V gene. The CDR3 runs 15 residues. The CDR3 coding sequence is TGCGCCAGCAGCCAAATGGGACTAGCGGGAGCTGAGCAGTTCTTC. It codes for CASSQMGLAGAEQFF.

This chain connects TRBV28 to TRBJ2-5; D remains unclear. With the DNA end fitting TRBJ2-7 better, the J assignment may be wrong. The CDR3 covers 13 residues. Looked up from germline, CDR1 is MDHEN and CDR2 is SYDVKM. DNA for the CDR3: TGTGCCAGCAGTCCGGACGGACGGGACGAGCAGTACTTC. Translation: CASSPDGRDEQYF.

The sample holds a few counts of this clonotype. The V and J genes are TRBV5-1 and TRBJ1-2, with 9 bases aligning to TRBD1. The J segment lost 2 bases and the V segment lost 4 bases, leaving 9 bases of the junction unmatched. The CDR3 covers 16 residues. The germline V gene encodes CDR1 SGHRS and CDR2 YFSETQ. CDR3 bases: TGCGCCAGCAGCGTTATTCCGGGACAGGGAAACTATGGCTACACCTTC. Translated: CASSVIPGQGNYGYTF.